The following is a T cell receptor beta chain sequence with its context. The source of the sample is a study of T cell changes during pregnancy in multiple sclerosis. CDR3 length equals 16 residues. Germline V lookup: CDR1 SEHNR, CDR2 FQNEAQ (reference sequence). V shed 0 bases, J shed 3 bases, and the junction held 5 bases outside the gene matches. The assay was immunoSEQ multiplex PCR, and TCRdb's table has in-frame clones only and misses some. The profile shows 55,000 to 70,000 clones, roughly 92% of them singletons. The sequence was collected from a female donor in good health, enrolled as a control in a pregnancy study. The chain uses TRBV7-9 and TRBJ2-1; 7 nucleotides match TRBD1. The specimen comprised CD8+ T cells from peripheral blood mononuclear cells, sampled in the third trimester of pregnancy. The CDR3: CASSLASRGNYNEQFF. CDR3 bases: TGTGCCAGCAGCTTAGCGTCCAGGGGGAACTACAATGAGCAGTTCTTC.